The 17 T cell receptor beta chains in this list originate from one sample, sequenced in a study of cytotoxic CD8 clonotypes in ibrutinib-treated CLL. The repertoire was sequenced with immunoSEQ multiplex PCR; TCRdb's copy has only in-frame clones and lacks some. This sample has 200,000 to 250,000 clones, with approximately 75% found just once. Sequences were derived from PBMCs, sampled after 12 months of ibrutinib treatment. These receptors came from a human donor with chronic lymphocytic leukemia.

This clone appeared once. The chain links TRBV4-1 to TRBJ2-5; 8 bases match TRBD2. The CDR3 is 18 residues long. The trim removed 1 base at V and 2 bases at J, leaving 12 bases unmatched. Germline V lookup: CDR1 MGHRA, CDR2 YSYEKL. The CDR3 coding sequence is TGCGCCAGCAGCCAAGGGGGACTGGCGGGGGGCGAACAAGAGACCCAGTACTTC. This translates into CASSQGGLAGGEQETQYF.

The V and J genes are TRBV10-2 and TRBJ2-5, with 9 bases identical to TRBD2. Germline assignment: CDR1 WSHSY and CDR2 SAAADI. This CDR3 spans 17 amino acids. With 6 bases clipped from V and 5 bases from J, the junction kept 16 bases outside the gene matches. The CDR3: CASSVNGLRGGVETQYF. The DNA for the CDR3 is TGCGCCAGCAGCGTTAACGGGTTGCGGGGGGGCGTTGAGACCCAGTACTTC.

This clone showed up just once. The gene calls are TRBV4-2 and TRBJ1-2; 11 positions agree with TRBD1. With V trimmed by 3 bases and J by 6 bases, 9 bases remained unmatched. CDR1 LGHNA and CDR2 YNFKEQ come from the germline V gene. CDR3 size: 16 residues. This CDR3 is CASSQVSGQGADGYTF. DNA of the CDR3: TGTGCCAGCAGCCAGGTATCAGGACAGGGGGCCGATGGCTACACCTTC.

This chain links TRBV6-5 with TRBJ1-1; D may be TRBD1 (6 bases). V was clipped by 6 bases and J by 5 bases, with 13 bases between them. Germline V gives CDR1 MNHEY, CDR2 SVGAGI. The CDR3 is 13 amino acids. The CDR3 bases are TGTGCCAGCAGCCTGGGGGGGCGGACTGAAGCTTTCTTT. It codes for CASSLGGRTEAFF.

The rearrangement links TRBV2 to TRBJ2-1; D gene uncertain. The CDR3 is 11 residues long. Germline values: CDR1 SNHLY, CDR2 FYNNEI. The V end was cut by 6 bases, the J end by 6 bases, with 6 bases between. CDR3 amino acids: CASRNTNEQFF. The CDR3 coding sequence is TGTGCCAGCAGGAACACCAATGAGCAGTTCTTC.

The rearrangement joins TRBV19 to TRBJ2-7; TRBD2 aligns across 8 bases. The V gene's germline CDR1 is LNHDA and CDR2 SQIVND (reference sequence). V was pared by 5 bases and J by 0 bases, with 9 bases of the junction left unmatched. The CDR3 sequence is 16 residues long. The CDR3 reads CASSPGLAGSSYEQYF. CDR3 in DNA: TGTGCCAGTAGTCCCGGGTTAGCGGGAAGCTCCTACGAGCAGTACTTC.

The rearrangement joins TRBV28 to TRBJ2-1; TRBD2 matches 10 bases. Germline V lookup: CDR1 MDHEN, CDR2 SYDVKM. This CDR3 region has 14 residues. V lost 7 bases, J lost 2 bases, and 2 bases stayed unmatched. The CDR3: CASKTSGTYNEQFF. In nucleotides, the CDR3 is TGTGCCAGCAAAACTAGCGGGACCTACAATGAGCAGTTCTTC.

This clone was detected only once. This chain connects TRBV11-3 to TRBJ1-1; the D gene is possibly TRBD1 (6 bases). CDR1 and CDR2 (germline): SGHNT, YENEEA. Deletions cut 1 base from V and 10 bases from J, with 13 bases between. This CDR3 contains 13 residues. CDR3 DNA: TGTGCCAGCAGCTTAGCAACAGGGCTAGCAGCTTTCTTT. Amino acids: CASSLATGLAAFF.

The sample holds a few counts of this clone. One end of the junction fails to match germline, which may point to a read error. This same CDR3 is encoded by further DNA sequences in the sample. The V and J genes are TRBV7-7 and TRBJ2-6; D may be TRBD1 (5 bases). In germline, CDR1 is SSHAT, CDR2 FNYEAQ (reference sequence). This CDR3 comprises 15 residues. CDR3 loop: CASSLGHSGANVLTF. The DNA of the CDR3 is TGTGCTAGCAGCTTGGGGCACTCTGGGGCCAACGTCCTGACTTTC.

The chain couples TRBV4-2 to TRBJ2-1, with TRBD2 matching over 12 bases. Germline CDR1 LGHNA, CDR2 YNFKEQ. CDR3 length: 15 amino acids. V dropped 0 bases and J dropped 11; count of bases not matched to a gene: 5. CDR3 in amino acids: CASSQDAGLAGQQFF. As DNA, the CDR3 is TGTGCCAGCAGCCAAGATGCTGGACTAGCGGGGCAGCAGTTCTTC.

The J gene is TRBJ1-2, the V gene TRBV30; D unresolved. In germline, CDR1 is GTSNPN, CDR2 SVGIG (reference sequence). The V and J ends lost 0 bases and 3 bases respectively, with 2 bases between them. The CDR3 consists of 11 residues. As DNA, the CDR3 is TGTGCCTGGAGTGTCCACTATGGCTACACCTTC. This sequence encodes CAWSVHYGYTF. Supplemented by reference TRBV30 and TRBJ1-2, the full variable domain reads SQTIHQWPATLVQPVGSPLSLECTVEGTSNPNLYWYRQAAGRGLQLLFYSVGIGQISSEVPQNLSASRPQDRQFILSSKKLLLSDSGFYLCAWSVHYGYTFGSGTRLTVV.

The chain recombines TRBV5-1 with TRBJ1-3; 8 nucleotides align to TRBD1. CDR1 is SGHRS and CDR2 is YFSETQ in the germline V gene. The CDR3 is 17 amino acids. The V segment lost 4 bases and the J segment 0 bases; nucleotides outside the gene matches: 9. CDR3 in DNA: TGCGCCAGCAGCCCTTACCCGGACAGGGTCTCTGGAAACACCATATATTTT. It is translated as CASSPYPDRVSGNTIYF.

V gene TRBV7-9 combines with J gene TRBJ1-6; unclear D gene. The CDR3 contains 15 residues. Trimming removed 3 bases at V and 8 bases at J, with 14 bases between. Germline CDR1 reads SEHNR; CDR2 reads FQNEAQ (reference sequence). CDR3 sequence reads: CASSFIMAGDSPLHF. CDR3 in DNA: TGTGCCAGCAGCTTTATTATGGCGGGCGATTCACCCCTCCACTTT.

This chain uses TRBV2 with TRBJ2-7, with 8 bases aligning to TRBD1. The V gene's germline CDR1 is SNHLY and CDR2 FYNNEI. V shed 7 bases and J 0 bases; nucleotides not matched to a gene: 11. The CDR3 has 16 amino acids. CDR3 coding DNA: TGTGCCAGCAAACAATCAACCGGGACAGGCTCCTACGAGCAGTACTTC. It codes for CASKQSTGTGSYEQYF.

The CDR3 sequence is CASSDGQGPVYGYTF. Written as DNA, the CDR3 is TGTGCCAGCAGTGACGGACAGGGTCCCGTTTATGGCTACACCTTC. The J gene is TRBJ1-2, the V gene TRBV28; 8 positions agree with TRBD1. Per germline, CDR1 MDHEN and CDR2 SYDVKM. The junction had 10 bases not matched to a gene; V was cut back by 5 bases and J by 5 bases. The CDR3 contains 15 residues.

In the case of this clone: The sample contains more than one DNA sequence encoding this CDR3. This chain uses TRBV5-1 with TRBJ2-3; 9 positions match TRBD1. CDR1 is SGHRS, CDR2 YFSETQ, per germline. The CDR3 consists of 15 residues. V shed 2 bases and J 4 bases; nucleotides not matched to a gene: 5. CDR3 region: CASSLGTGGADTQYF. The CDR3 nucleotides read TGCGCCAGCAGCTTAGGTACAGGGGGCGCAGATACGCAGTATTTT.

The chain joins TRBV7-8 to TRBJ1-2; maybe TRBD1 (6 bases). V shed 5 bases and J shed 4 bases, with 17 bases lying between them. CDR3 size: 15 residues. The V gene's germline CDR1 is SGHVS and CDR2 FQNEAQ. The CDR3 coding sequence is TGTGCCAGCAGCCCGCGACAGGATTTCTTCTATGGCTACACCTTC. Its translation: CASSPRQDFFYGYTF.